The clone carrying this T cell receptor (beta chain) has more than one count but fewer than ten. Antigen unknown. This sample was included in a study of identical twins. TCRdb re-derived calls from the 5' RACE reads in MiXCR, one entry per CDR3 protein. The data contain under 250,000 distinct CDR3 sequences, around 10% of them singletons. Germline-derived CDR1 and CDR2 are SGDLS and YYNGEE. Losses at the gene ends were 2 bases for V and 6 bases for J; bases not matched to a gene: 7. The CDR3 loop spans 15 amino acids. Overall study findings and caveats: There was more out-of-frame TCR alpha sharing in monozygotic twins than models estimated.

The chain combines TRBV9 with TRBJ1-2; 10 bases fit TRBD1. The sequence was collected from a young woman in good health. The sequencing input was memory (CD45RO+) T cells sorted from blood. CDR3 sequence: CASSVRIGQGDGYTF. For the CDR3, the DNA is TGTGCCAGCAGCGTCCGCATCGGACAGGGGGATGGCTACACCTTC. The whole variable domain, filled in from reference TRBV9 and TRBJ1-2, reads DSGVTQTPKHLITATGQRVTLRCSPRSGDLSVYWYQQSLDQGLQFLIQYYNGEERAKGNILERFSAQQFPDLHSELNLSSLELGDSALYFCASSVRIGQGDGYTFGSGTRLTVV.